This T cell receptor beta chain was sequenced for a study of PD-1 blockade in classical Hodgkin lymphoma. Germline loops: CDR1 MNHEY, CDR2 SMNVEV (reference sequence). Trimming removed 3 bases from V and 7 bases from J, with 12 bases in between. This CDR3 is built from 13 residues. Sequenced by immunoSEQ multiplex PCR; TCRdb stores in-frame clones only, minus some. The sample includes about 23,000 clones, roughly 80% of them seen just once. General study findings and limits: TCR diversity at baseline was reported to be reduced in newly diagnosed patients relative to healthy donors. CD4+ but not CD8+ TCR diversity rose significantly by C4D1. Complete responders' diversity at baseline resembled that of newly diagnosed patients.

On this clone: Its antigen is undetermined.

In every patient, relapse followed autologous stem cell transplantation, while exposure to brentuximab vedotin differed. This clonotype was obtained from a human donor with classical Hodgkin lymphoma. The chain carries TRBV27 and TRBJ2-5; D is ambiguous. Sequenced material: peripheral blood mononuclear cells (PBMCs), taken before the second cycle of nivolumab. The CDR3 loop is CASSFSRSATQYF. DNA of the CDR3: TGTGCCAGCAGTTTCAGTCGATCAGCGACCCAGTACTTC.